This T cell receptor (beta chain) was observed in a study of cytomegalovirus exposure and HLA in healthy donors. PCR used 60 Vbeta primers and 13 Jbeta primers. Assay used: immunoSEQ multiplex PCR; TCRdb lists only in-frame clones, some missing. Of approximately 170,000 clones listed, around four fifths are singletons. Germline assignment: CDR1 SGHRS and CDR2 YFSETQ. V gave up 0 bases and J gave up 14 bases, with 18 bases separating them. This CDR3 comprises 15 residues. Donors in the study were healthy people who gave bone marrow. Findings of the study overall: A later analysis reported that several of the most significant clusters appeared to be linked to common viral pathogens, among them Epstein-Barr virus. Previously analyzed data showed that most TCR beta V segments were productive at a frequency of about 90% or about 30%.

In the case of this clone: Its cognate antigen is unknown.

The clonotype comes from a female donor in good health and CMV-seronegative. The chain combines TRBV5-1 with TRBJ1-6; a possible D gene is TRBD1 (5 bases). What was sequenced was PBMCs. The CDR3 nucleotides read TGCGCCAGCAGCTTGGTGACAGCCCTACCGGGGGCCCTCCACTTT. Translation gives CASSLVTALPGALHF.